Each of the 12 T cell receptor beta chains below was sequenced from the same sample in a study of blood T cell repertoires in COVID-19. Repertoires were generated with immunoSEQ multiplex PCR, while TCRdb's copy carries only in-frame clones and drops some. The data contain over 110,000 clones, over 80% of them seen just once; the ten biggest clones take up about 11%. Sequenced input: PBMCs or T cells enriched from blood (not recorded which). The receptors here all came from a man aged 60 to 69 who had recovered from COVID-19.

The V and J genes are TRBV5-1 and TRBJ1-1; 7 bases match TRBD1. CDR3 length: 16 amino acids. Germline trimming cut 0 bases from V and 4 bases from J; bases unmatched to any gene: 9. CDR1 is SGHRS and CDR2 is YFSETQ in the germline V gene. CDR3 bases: TGCGCCAGCAGCTTGGTACCTGGACAGGAGGGCACTGAAGCTTTCTTT. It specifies CASSLVPGQEGTEAFF.

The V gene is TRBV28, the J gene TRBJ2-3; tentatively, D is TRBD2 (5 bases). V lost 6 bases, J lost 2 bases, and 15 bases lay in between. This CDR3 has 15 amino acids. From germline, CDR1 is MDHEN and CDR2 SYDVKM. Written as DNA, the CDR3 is TGTGCCAGCAGACGATTAATGGACTTCACAGATACGCAGTATTTT. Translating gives CASRRLMDFTDTQYF.

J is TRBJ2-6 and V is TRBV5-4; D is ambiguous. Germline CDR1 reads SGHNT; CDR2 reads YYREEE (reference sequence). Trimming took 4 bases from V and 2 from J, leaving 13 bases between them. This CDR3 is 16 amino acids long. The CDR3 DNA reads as TGTGCCAGCAGCCTACAGTCAGTAGCTGGGGCCAACGTCCTGACTTTC. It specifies CASSLQSVAGANVLTF.

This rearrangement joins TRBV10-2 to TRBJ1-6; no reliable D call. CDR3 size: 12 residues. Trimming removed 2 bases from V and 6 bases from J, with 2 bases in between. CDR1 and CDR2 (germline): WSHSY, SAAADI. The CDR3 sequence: CASSELNSPLHF. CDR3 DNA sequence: TGCGCCAGCAGTGAGCTTAATTCACCCCTCCACTTT.

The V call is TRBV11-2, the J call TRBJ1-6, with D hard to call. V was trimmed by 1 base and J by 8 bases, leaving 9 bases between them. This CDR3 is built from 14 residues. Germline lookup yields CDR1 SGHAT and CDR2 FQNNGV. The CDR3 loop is CASSLAPIDSPLHF. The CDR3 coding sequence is TGTGCCAGCAGCTTAGCCCCCATAGATTCACCCCTCCACTTT. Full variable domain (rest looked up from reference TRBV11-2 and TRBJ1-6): EAGVAQSPRYKIIEKRQSVAFWCNPISGHATLYWYQQILGQGPKLLIQFQNNGVVDDSQLPKDRFSAERLKGVDSTLKIQPAKLEDSAVYLCASSLAPIDSPLHFGNGTRLTVT.

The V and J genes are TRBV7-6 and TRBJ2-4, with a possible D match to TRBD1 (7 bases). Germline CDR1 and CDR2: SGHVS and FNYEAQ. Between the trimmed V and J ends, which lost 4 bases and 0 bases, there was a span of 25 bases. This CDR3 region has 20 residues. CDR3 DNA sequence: TGTGCCAGCAGCTCCCCCCTGACGGGAGAAGGGGGCATAGCCAAAAACATTCAGTACTTC. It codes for CASSSPLTGEGGIAKNIQYF.

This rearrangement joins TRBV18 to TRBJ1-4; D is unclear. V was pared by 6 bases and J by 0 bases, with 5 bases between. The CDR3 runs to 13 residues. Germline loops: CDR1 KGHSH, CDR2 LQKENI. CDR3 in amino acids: CASSPSTNEKLFF. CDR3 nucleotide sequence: TGTGCCAGCTCCCCCTCAACTAATGAAAAACTGTTTTTT.

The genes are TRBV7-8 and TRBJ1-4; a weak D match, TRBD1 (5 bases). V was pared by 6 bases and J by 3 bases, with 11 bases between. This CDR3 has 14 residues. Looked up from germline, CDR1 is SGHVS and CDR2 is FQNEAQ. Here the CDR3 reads CASRATGPNEKLFF. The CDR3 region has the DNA TGTGCCAGCAGGGCCACAGGCCCTAATGAAAAACTGTTTTTT. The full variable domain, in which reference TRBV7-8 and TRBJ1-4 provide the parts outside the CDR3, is GAGVSQSPRYKVAKRGQDVALRCDPISGHVSLFWYQQALGQGPEFLTYFQNEAQLDKSGLPSDRFFAERPEGSVSTLKIQRTQQEDSAVYLCASRATGPNEKLFFGSGTQLSVL.

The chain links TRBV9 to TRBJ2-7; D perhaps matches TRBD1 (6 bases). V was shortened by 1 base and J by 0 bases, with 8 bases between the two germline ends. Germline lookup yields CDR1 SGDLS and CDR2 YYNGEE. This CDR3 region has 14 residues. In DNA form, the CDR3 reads TGTGCCAGCAGCGTAACAGGGAGCTCCTACGAGCAGTACTTC. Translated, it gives CASSVTGSSYEQYF.

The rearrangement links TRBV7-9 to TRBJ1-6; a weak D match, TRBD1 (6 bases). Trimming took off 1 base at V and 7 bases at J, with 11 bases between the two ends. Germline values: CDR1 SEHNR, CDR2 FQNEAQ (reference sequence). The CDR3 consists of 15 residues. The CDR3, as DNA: TGTGCCAGCAGCTTAGAGGCACAGGGAAATTCACCCCTCCACTTT. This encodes CASSLEAQGNSPLHF.

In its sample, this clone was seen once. CDR3 region: CASRVAGGPGYEQFF. DNA of the CDR3: TGTGCCAGCAGGGTAGCGGGAGGGCCCGGATATGAGCAGTTCTTC. V gene TRBV2 combines with J gene TRBJ2-1; 11 positions agree with TRBD2. Per germline, CDR1 SNHLY and CDR2 FYNNEI. After removal of 6 bases from V and 8 bases from J, the junction contained 9 bases not matched to a gene. The CDR3 extends over 15 amino acids.

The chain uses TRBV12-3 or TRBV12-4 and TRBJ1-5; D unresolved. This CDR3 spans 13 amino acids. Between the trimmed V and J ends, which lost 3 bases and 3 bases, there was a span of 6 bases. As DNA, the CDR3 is TGTGCCAGCAGTTTTAGTACCAATCAGCCCCAGCATTTT. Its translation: CASSFSTNQPQHF.